The next 26 T cell receptor beta chains were all read from a single sample in a study of blood T cell repertoires in COVID-19. TCRdb's table, derived via immunoSEQ multiplex PCR, lists solely in-frame clones and lacks some. The sample contains fewer than 400,000 clones, 90% of which appear only once. Input material: peripheral blood. The receptors stem from a woman in her thirties with COVID-19, enrolled during active disease.

The J gene is TRBJ1-2, the V gene TRBV10-3; TRBD1 is a possible D gene (5 bases). Germline V CDR1 and CDR2: ENHRY, SYGVKD. CDR3 length: 20 amino acids. Trimming left V 3 bases short and J 4 bases short, with 30 bases between. The CDR3, as DNA: TGTGCCATCAGTGACCTCAGTAGGGAACAGGCGACAGAACTTATCTATGGCTACACCTTC. It codes for CAISDLSREQATELIYGYTF.

The chain combines TRBV3-1 (or the pseudogene TRBV3-2) with TRBJ1-2, with D possibly TRBD1 on 5 matching bases. This CDR3 spans 11 amino acids. The germline V gene has CDR1 LGHDT and CDR2 YNNKEL (reference sequence). Deletions cut 4 bases from V and 6 bases from J, with 6 bases between. The CDR3 region is CASSPGHGYTF. CDR3 coding DNA: TGTGCCAGCAGCCCAGGGCATGGCTACACCTTC.

This sequence joins TRBV6-5 and TRBJ1-1; D not resolved. This CDR3 contains 11 residues. V was trimmed by 6 bases and J by 2 bases, leaving 4 bases between them. Germline V CDR1 and CDR2: MNHEY, SVGAGI. Here the CDR3 reads CASRTNTEAFF. In nucleotides, the CDR3 is TGTGCCAGCAGGACTAACACTGAAGCTTTCTTT.

This clone appeared once. This rearrangement joins TRBV7-8 to TRBJ2-4; TRBD2 matches at 8 bases. V lost 2 bases and J lost 1; bases outside the gene matches: 13. There are 19 residues in the CDR3. CDR1 is SGHVS, CDR2 FQNEAQ, per germline. In nucleotides, the CDR3 is TGTGCCAGCAGCTTATCAGGAGCGGGAGACGTATTTGCCAAAAACATTCAGTACTTC. It is translated as CASSLSGAGDVFAKNIQYF.

This clone was detected only once. This chain joins TRBV14 and TRBJ1-4; 7 bases are shared with TRBD1. Germline trimming cut 4 bases from V and 3 bases from J; bases unmatched to any gene: 2. The CDR3 covers 14 residues. Germline V gives CDR1 SGHDN, CDR2 FVKESK. Written as DNA, the CDR3 is TGTGCCAGCAGCCCCGGGACAGCTAATGAAAAACTGTTTTTT. Encoded protein: CASSPGTANEKLFF.

This clone was seen once. The rearrangement joins TRBV6-6 to TRBJ2-1, with TRBD1 matching over 10 bases. The ends lost 0 bases at V and 7 bases at J; junction bases unmatched: 6. The CDR3 sequence is 16 residues long. Germline values: CDR1 MNHNY, CDR2 SVGAGI (reference sequence). The CDR3 DNA follows: TGTGCCAGCAGTTACTCACCGGGACAGGGGTCGAATGAGCAGTTCTTC. Amino acid sequence: CASSYSPGQGSNEQFF.

J is TRBJ2-7 and V is TRBV30; D is perhaps TRBD1 (6 bases). Between the trimmed V and J ends, which lost 3 bases and 6 bases, there was a span of 15 bases. Per the germline V gene, CDR1 is GTSNPN and CDR2 is SVGIG (reference sequence). There are 13 residues in the CDR3. CDR3 bases: TGTGCCTGGAGCGATTCAGGGACAAGCGAGCAGTACTTC. This sequence encodes CAWSDSGTSEQYF. Complete variable domain (other parts from reference TRBV30 and TRBJ2-7): SQTIHQWPATLVQPVGSPLSLECTVEGTSNPNLYWYRQAAGRGLQLLFYSVGIGQISSEVPQNLSASRPQDRQFILSSKKLLLSDSGFYLCAWSDSGTSEQYFGPGTRLTVT.

The V call is TRBV19, the J call TRBJ1-2; D is undetermined. The ends were cut back, 0 bases at V and 7 bases at J, with 12 bases in the middle. Germline V gene data show CDR1 as LNHDA and CDR2 as SQIVND (reference sequence). This CDR3 spans 14 amino acids. The DNA of the CDR3 is TGTGCCAGTAGTATAGAAGGCCTGACTGGTGGCTACACCTTC. Amino acid sequence: CASSIEGLTGGYTF. Full variable domain (rest looked up from reference TRBV19 and TRBJ1-2): DGGITQSPKYLFRKEGQNVTLSCEQNLNHDAMYWYRQDPGQGLRLIYYSQIVNDFQKGDIAEGYSVSREKKESFPLTVTSAQKNPTAFYLCASSIEGLTGGYTFGSGTRLTVV.

The CDR3 DNA sequence: TGCGCCAGCAGCAGAGGGACAGGGGCCGATCAGCCCCAGCATTTT. Its translation is CASSRGTGADQPQHF. The chain recombines TRBV5-1 with TRBJ1-5; 10 nucleotides match TRBD1. J gave up 5 bases and V 4 bases, and 6 bases lay outside the gene matches. Looked up from germline, CDR1 is SGHRS and CDR2 is YFSETQ. The CDR3 has 15 amino acids.

This clone was seen once. The chain links TRBV10-1 to TRBJ2-1; 7 positions match TRBD2. The CDR3 has 13 residues. The J segment lost 7 bases and the V segment lost 3 bases, leaving 3 bases of the junction unmatched. Germline CDR1 and CDR2: WNHNN and SYGVQD (reference sequence). The CDR3 is CASSDGGRNEQFF. The CDR3 coding sequence is TGCGCCAGCAGTGACGGGGGGAGGAATGAGCAGTTCTTC.

As DNA, the CDR3 is TGCAGCGTTGCCCCCAGCGGGAGCGACGAGCAGTACTTC. As protein: CSVAPSGSDEQYF. V gene TRBV29-1 combines with J gene TRBJ2-7; 8 bases fit TRBD2. This CDR3 spans 13 amino acids. Losses at the gene ends were 4 bases for V and 5 bases for J; bases not matched to a gene: 7. Germline CDR1 SQVTM, CDR2 ANQGSEA.

The chain combines TRBV30 with TRBJ1-6; D uncertain. The germline CDR1 and CDR2 sequences are GTSNPN and SVGIG (reference sequence). This CDR3 spans 15 amino acids. The V end was cut by 4 bases, the J end by 0 bases, with 10 bases between. The CDR3 sequence is CAWTKGGSYNSPLHF. The CDR3 DNA follows: TGTGCCTGGACCAAGGGAGGCTCCTATAATTCACCCCTCCACTTT.

V usage is TRBV27 and J usage is TRBJ2-6, with TRBD1 as a possible D gene (5 bases). CDR3 size: 19 residues. CDR1 is MNHEY and CDR2 is SMNVEV in the germline V gene (reference sequence). V gave up 5 bases and J gave up 4 bases, with 24 bases separating them. CDR3: CASSLAGIARAPGANVLTF. CDR3 nucleotides: TGTGCCAGCAGTCTCGCCGGAATTGCCAGGGCACCGGGGGCCAACGTCCTGACTTTC.

The CDR3 DNA is TGTGCCAGCAGCCCAGGACAGGGGGGATACGAGCAGTACTTC. This codes for CASSPGQGGYEQYF. The chain links TRBV3-1 (or the pseudogene TRBV3-2) to TRBJ2-7, with 10 bases that match TRBD1. V was pared by 4 bases and J by 4 bases, with 4 bases of the junction left unmatched. The CDR3 covers 14 residues. The germline gives CDR1 LGHDT, CDR2 YNNKEL (reference sequence).

In nucleotides, the CDR3 is TGTGCCAGCAGTTTTCTTCGAACCACAGGGGGCAATCAGCCCCAGCATTTT. It is translated as CASSFLRTTGGNQPQHF. The V and J genes are TRBV28 and TRBJ1-5; 7 bases line up with TRBD1. The V segment lost 3 bases and the J segment 2 bases; nucleotides outside the gene matches: 10. Germline values: CDR1 MDHEN, CDR2 SYDVKM. There are 17 residues in the CDR3.

The V gene is TRBV25-1, the J gene TRBJ1-1, with D uncertain. Trimming removed 0 bases from V and 7 bases from J, with 12 bases in between. The CDR3 totals 14 residues. Germline V lookup: CDR1 MGHDK, CDR2 SYGVNS. CDR3 DNA: TGTGCCAGCAGTGAATATTCGGGCCGGGATGAAGCTTTCTTT. Its protein is CASSEYSGRDEAFF.

The chain is built from TRBV3-1 (or the pseudogene TRBV3-2) and TRBJ1-2, with 7 bases lining up with TRBD1. CDR1 is LGHDT, CDR2 YNNKEL, per germline (reference sequence). V lost 3 bases to trimming and J lost 6 bases; unmatched junction nucleotides: 4. The CDR3 extends over 13 amino acids. The CDR3 sequence is CASSHIRGDGYTF. The DNA for the CDR3 is TGTGCCAGCAGCCACATCAGGGGGGATGGCTACACCTTC.

The J gene is TRBJ2-1, the V gene TRBV6-5; the match to TRBD1 covers 7 bases. This CDR3 is 13 amino acids long. The trim removed 6 bases at V and 5 bases at J, leaving 4 bases unmatched. CDR1 and CDR2 from the germline V gene are MNHEY and SVGAGI. In DNA form, the CDR3 reads TGTGCCAGCAGACCCGGGACAGACAATGAGCAGTTCTTC. Translation gives CASRPGTDNEQFF.

This chain joins TRBV10-3 and TRBJ1-3, with a weak D call TRBD1 (5 bases). The CDR3 covers 15 residues. V lost 3 bases, J lost 2 bases, and 11 bases lay in between. CDR1 is ENHRY and CDR2 is SYGVKD in the germline V gene. As DNA, the CDR3 is TGTGCCATCAGTGACGGGAGGGGAACTGGAAACACCATATATTTT. Its protein is CAISDGRGTGNTIYF.

This sequence joins TRBV6-5 and TRBJ1-2, with D perhaps matching TRBD1 (6 bases). Trimming pared 3 bases from V and 8 bases from J, leaving 19 bases between. Germline V gene sequence: CDR1 MNHEY, CDR2 SVGAGI. The CDR3 contains 15 residues. CDR3 loop: CASSYWGTTGDGYTF. CDR3 sequence (DNA): TGTGCCAGCAGTTATTGGGGGACGACAGGCGACGGCTACACCTTC.

J is TRBJ2-3 and V is TRBV9; possible D gene TRBD2, 5 bases. CDR1 and CDR2 (germline): SGDLS, YYNGEE. Trimming shortened V by 0 bases and J by 4 bases, and 9 bases separated the two germline ends. The CDR3 has 14 amino acids. The DNA for the CDR3 is TGTGCCAGCAGCGTAGTAGGAGCGGCAGATACGCAGTATTTT. Residues: CASSVVGAADTQYF.

This clone was found once. The V and J genes are TRBV30 and TRBJ1-4; D not resolved. The CDR3 has 15 amino acids. CDR1 and CDR2 from the germline V gene are GTSNPN and SVGIG (reference sequence). The V gene lost 2 bases and the J gene lost 0 bases, with 10 bases spanning the gap. The CDR3 DNA reads as TGTGCCTGGAGTAAACTCGTTACAACTAATGAAAAACTGTTTTTT. This sequence encodes CAWSKLVTTNEKLFF.

The chain carries TRBV29-1 and TRBJ1-1; maybe TRBD1 (5 bases). The germline V gene encodes CDR1 SQVTM and CDR2 ANQGSEA. Trimming left V 8 bases short and J 1 base short, with 20 bases between. The CDR3 runs 15 residues. CDR3 loop: CSPHFMTAGNTEAFF. CDR3 bases: TGCAGCCCACACTTTATGACAGCGGGGAACACTGAAGCTTTCTTT.

Only one count was recorded for this clone. J is TRBJ2-2 and V is TRBV12-5, with TRBD2 as a possible D gene (6 bases). The CDR3 length is 13 residues. Trimming stripped 8 bases from V and 6 bases from J, with 13 bases between. Germline CDR1 LGHNT, CDR2 FRNRAP. CDR3 protein: CASQSGDAGELFF. The CDR3 DNA reads as TGTGCTAGTCAATCGGGGGACGCCGGGGAGCTGTTTTTT.

The chain is built from TRBV28 and TRBJ2-7; 9 bases agree with TRBD2. The CDR3 runs to 14 residues. Looked up from germline, CDR1 is MDHEN and CDR2 is SYDVKM. J was trimmed by 5 bases and V by 7 bases; bases with no gene match: 9. Here the CDR3 reads CASTGLAGVNEQYF. CDR3 coding DNA: TGTGCCAGCACCGGCTTAGCGGGAGTTAACGAGCAGTACTTC.

This rearrangement joins TRBV7-2 to TRBJ1-1; TRBD1 matches 7 bases. The CDR3 is 16 amino acids. Germline V gene sequence: CDR1 SGHTA, CDR2 FQGNSA. V was pared by 6 bases and J by 1 base, with 11 bases of the junction left unmatched. The CDR3 DNA sequence: TGTGCCAGCAGAAGAGGGGGCTCCTCCACGAACACTGAAGCTTTCTTT. This translates into CASRRGGSSTNTEAFF.